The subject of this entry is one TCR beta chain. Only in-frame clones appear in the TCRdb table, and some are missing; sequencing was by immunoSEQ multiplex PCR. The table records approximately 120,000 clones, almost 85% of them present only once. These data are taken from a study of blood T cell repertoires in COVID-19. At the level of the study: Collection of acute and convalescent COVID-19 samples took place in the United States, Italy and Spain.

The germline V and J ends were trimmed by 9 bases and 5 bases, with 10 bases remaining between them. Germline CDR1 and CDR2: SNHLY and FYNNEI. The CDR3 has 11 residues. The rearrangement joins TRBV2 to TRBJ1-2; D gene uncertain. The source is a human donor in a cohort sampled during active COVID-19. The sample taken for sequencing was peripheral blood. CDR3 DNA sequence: TGTGCCAGGCTCAACAGTTATGGCTACACCTTC. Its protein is CARLNSYGYTF.